The 10 T cell receptor beta chains reported below all come from one sample, sequenced in a study of blood T cell repertoires in COVID-19. Produced via immunoSEQ multiplex PCR; TCRdb's table is partial and in-frame only. The sample carries some 400,000 clones, around 87% recorded once. Sequencing was done on a sample of peripheral blood. The source of these receptors is a woman aged 55 to 70 with COVID-19, enrolled during active disease.

The chain has TRBV12-3 or TRBV12-4 and TRBJ1-2; D may be TRBD1 (5 bases). This CDR3 comprises 12 residues. Trimming stripped 8 bases from V and 4 bases from J, with 11 bases between. The CDR3 reads CASRAGPYGYTF. The CDR3, as DNA: TGTGCCAGCCGTGCGGGGCCCTATGGCTACACCTTC.

The chain recombines TRBV5-6 with TRBJ2-5; no firm D call. The CDR3 consists of 13 residues. V gave up 5 bases and J gave up 2 bases, with 10 bases separating them. CDR1 SGHDT and CDR2 YYEEEE come from the germline V gene. CDR3 in DNA: TGTGCCAGCAGGTTGTATAGTCAAGAGACCCAGTACTTC. As protein: CASRLYSQETQYF.

The chain employs TRBV5-1 and TRBJ1-2; the D gene is possibly TRBD1 (6 bases). CDR1 SGHRS and CDR2 YFSETQ come from the germline V gene. The CDR3 has 15 residues. Trimming stripped 1 base from V and 8 bases from J, with 18 bases between. Here the CDR3 reads CASSLIPGDRRGYTF. Here the CDR3 DNA reads TGCGCCAGCAGCTTGATCCCAGGGGACCGGCGAGGCTACACCTTC.

The chain uses TRBV5-1 and TRBJ1-2, with 10 nucleotides matching TRBD1. The germline V gene has CDR1 SGHRS and CDR2 YFSETQ. The CDR3 contains 15 residues. After removal of 1 base from V and 8 bases from J, the junction contained 8 bases not matched to a gene. The CDR3 sequence is CASSLRRQGAGGYTF. The CDR3 bases are TGCGCCAGCAGCTTGAGAAGACAGGGGGCGGGAGGCTACACCTTC.

The table lists this clone with a few counts. The chain uses TRBV28 and TRBJ1-1; TRBD1 matches 7 bases. Germline CDR1 MDHEN, CDR2 SYDVKM. The CDR3 length is 15 residues. After removal of 6 bases from V and 4 bases from J, the junction contained 11 bases not matched to a gene. As DNA, the CDR3 is TGTGCCAGCAGCCCCTCGACAGGGACGGGCACTGAAGCTTTCTTT. This codes for CASSPSTGTGTEAFF.

V gene TRBV21-1 combines with J gene TRBJ2-1; the D segment call TRBD1 is taken from the table without a DNA check. TRBV21-1 represents a pseudogene. This CDR3 spans 18 amino acids. For the CDR3, the DNA is TGTGCCAGCACCCGGGACAGGAATGACATGGGAACCTACAATGAGCAGTTCTTC. It translates to CASTRDRNDMGTYNEQFF.

This clone showed up just a few times. The chain recombines TRBV6-5 with TRBJ2-2, with a tentative D call TRBD2 (5 bases). The CDR3 has 14 amino acids. With 2 bases removed from V and 6 bases from J, the gap between germline ends came to 10 bases. Per the germline V gene, CDR1 is MNHEY and CDR2 is SVGAGI. The CDR3 coding sequence is TGTGCCAGCAGTTACGGTCGAGCGGCCGGGGAGCTGTTTTTT. Its protein is CASSYGRAAGELFF.

The rearrangement joins TRBV6-5 to TRBJ2-7; 8 bases fit TRBD2. With V trimmed by 0 bases and J by 6 bases, 7 bases remained unmatched. CDR3 length equals 15 residues. Germline lookup yields CDR1 MNHEY and CDR2 SVGAGI. The CDR3, as DNA: TGTGCCAGCAGTTACTCAAGCGGGGGCAGGGGCGAGCAGTACTTC. Its protein is CASSYSSGGRGEQYF.

The chain carries TRBV20-1 and TRBJ2-2; D may be TRBD1 (6 bases). V shed 5 bases and J shed 0 bases, with 13 bases lying between them. CDR1 and CDR2 from the germline V gene are DFQATT and SNEGSKA (reference sequence). The CDR3 is 15 amino acids. The CDR3 region has the DNA TGCAGTGCTGGTGGACAGTTCGCGAACACCGGGGAGCTGTTTTTT. Residues: CSAGGQFANTGELFF.

The V and J genes are TRBV6-1 and TRBJ1-2; 8 bases are shared with TRBD1. This CDR3 has 17 residues. The junction had 7 bases not matched to a gene; V was cut back by 0 bases and J by 1 base. Germline values: CDR1 MNHNS, CDR2 SASEGT. CDR3 coding DNA: TGTGCCAGCAGTGAAGCCCTAGGGACAGGCAGTAACTATGGCTACACCTTC. Translated, it gives CASSEALGTGSNYGYTF.